This T cell receptor beta chain was sequenced in a study of blood T cells in healthy people across ages. Looking at the study overall: Capture by template switching was about one barcoded beta molecule per two T cells. Broader study findings: Estimated diversity across one million T cells was deemed an underestimate.

Primers used in a second PCR of roughly 6 to 12 cycles were a sample-barcoded 5' primer and a J-beta primer mix. Each TCR beta cDNA got a 12-nucleotide random molecular identifier. TCRdb itself ran the 5' RACE reads through MiXCR, one entry per CDR3 protein. This sample has 600,000 or so distinct CDR3 sequences, with roughly 20% found just once. V gave up 4 bases and J gave up 12 bases, with 15 bases separating them. CDR1 and CDR2 (germline): SQVTM, ANQGSEA. CDR3 size: 11 residues. On this clonotype: Its antigen remains unknown.

Healthy Caucasian individuals from Russia aged 6 to 90 served as donors. The rearrangement uses TRBV29-1 and TRBJ1-2; the D is unclear. The specimen was blood. The receptor was derived from a man in his 70s in good health. CDR3 region: CSVVEPAENTF. DNA of the CDR3: TGCAGCGTTGTTGAGCCTGCAGAAAACACCTTC.